A single sample gave rise to the 29 T cell receptor beta chains below, sequenced in a study of T cell responses to AZD1222 COVID-19 vaccine. The protocol was immunoSEQ multiplex PCR, while the TCRdb copy is restricted to in-frame clones and leaves out a portion. The sample has 150,000 to 190,000 clones, 90% seen once. The source was peripheral blood, collected 28 days after the second AZD1222 dose. The receptors come from an adult who received the AZD1222 COVID-19 vaccine.

The chain combines TRBV6-5 with TRBJ1-5; no clear D. Between the trimmed V and J ends, which lost 2 bases and 2 bases, there was a span of 10 bases. The CDR3 loop spans 15 amino acids. Germline CDR1 and CDR2: MNHEY and SVGAGI. The CDR3 DNA follows: TGTGCCAGCAGTTACCGTAGTGGTGGCAATCAGCCCCAGCATTTT. Translating it yields CASSYRSGGNQPQHF.

The chain links TRBV18 to TRBJ2-2; D is uncertain. V lost 0 bases, J lost 0 bases, and 11 bases lay in between. Germline V lookup: CDR1 KGHSH, CDR2 LQKENI. The CDR3 runs 17 residues. The CDR3, as DNA: TGTGCCAGCTCACCACCGCCGACTCGTACGAACACCGGGGAGCTGTTTTTT. Its protein product is CASSPPPTRTNTGELFF.

The CDR3 nucleotides read TGCAGCGTTGATGCGTCGGCTGACTACACCTTC. It yields the protein CSVDASADYTF. This chain links TRBV29-1 with TRBJ1-2, with D unclear. The V and J ends lost 3 bases and 10 bases respectively, with 12 bases between them. Germline V CDR1 and CDR2: SQVTM, ANQGSEA. The CDR3 contains 11 residues.

V is TRBV28 and J is TRBJ1-2; 8 bases map to TRBD1. J gave up 1 base and V 8 bases, and 9 bases lay outside the gene matches. CDR1 and CDR2 (germline): MDHEN, SYDVKM. The CDR3 runs 15 residues. In nucleotides, the CDR3 is TGTGCCAGCTTAAACAGGGGGGGGATTAACTATGGCTACACCTTC. It encodes CASLNRGGINYGYTF.

The V gene is TRBV5-6, the J gene TRBJ1-2, with D possibly matching TRBD1 (6 bases). Germline V gene data show CDR1 as SGHDT and CDR2 as YYEEEE. The CDR3 is made up of 18 amino acids. Trimming left V 6 bases short and J 2 bases short, with 26 bases between. CDR3 region: CASTPPWNRASGNYGYTF. The CDR3 DNA is TGTGCCAGCACCCCCCCTTGGAACAGGGCTTCCGGAAACTATGGCTACACCTTC.

In this sample, this clone turned up once. The gene calls are TRBV30 and TRBJ1-1, with D uncertain. The germline gives CDR1 GTSNPN, CDR2 SVGIG (reference sequence). CDR3 length equals 13 residues. V lost 4 bases to trimming and J lost 0 bases, with 9 bases between them. CDR3 in amino acids: CAWIGVMNTEAFF. CDR3 DNA sequence: TGTGCCTGGATTGGGGTTATGAACACTGAAGCTTTCTTT.

The CDR3: CASSQDPDRYNEQFF. As DNA, the CDR3 is TGTGCCAGCAGCCAAGACCCCGACAGGTACAATGAGCAGTTCTTC. The gene calls are TRBV3-1 (or the pseudogene TRBV3-2) and TRBJ2-1, with D possibly being TRBD1 (6 bases). CDR1 and CDR2 from the germline V gene are LGHDT and YNNKEL (reference sequence). Trimming shortened V by 0 bases and J by 4 bases, and 10 bases separated the two germline ends. The CDR3 is 15 residues long.

The chain employs TRBV29-1 and TRBJ1-6, with 9 nucleotides matching TRBD1. With V trimmed by 6 bases and J by 10 bases, 7 bases remained unmatched. The CDR3 runs to 13 residues. Germline CDR1 SQVTM, CDR2 ANQGSEA. The CDR3 reads CSVLTGGNSPLHF. CDR3 bases: TGCAGCGTACTGACAGGGGGAAACTCACCCCTCCACTTT. Based on the CDR3 plus reference TRBV29-1 and TRBJ1-6, the full variable domain is SAVISQKPSRDICQRGTSLTIQCQVDSQVTMMFWYRQQPGQSLTLIATANQGSEATYESGFVIDKFPISRPNLTFSTLTVSNMSPEDSSIYLCSVLTGGNSPLHFGNGTRLTVT.

This chain links TRBV5-6 with TRBJ1-1; 7 bases map to TRBD1. CDR1 is SGHDT, CDR2 YYEEEE, per germline. This CDR3 contains 13 residues. Unmatched junction bases numbered 7, after V lost 10 bases and J lost 1 base. CDR3 in DNA: TGTGCCGGGGACAGTCGGGCGAACACTGAAGCTTTCTTT. This codes for CAGDSRANTEAFF. The entire variable domain, with the rest obtained from reference TRBV5-6 and TRBJ1-1, is as follows: DAGVTQSPTHLIKTRGQQVTLRCSPKSGHDTVSWYQQALGQGPQFIFQYYEEEERQRGNFPDRFSGHQFPNYSSELNVNALLLGDSALYLCAGDSRANTEAFFGQGTRLTVV.

This CDR3 is CAWRARRLAGVGEQYF. CDR3 bases: TGTGCCTGGAGGGCCAGGCGACTAGCGGGAGTCGGGGAGCAGTACTTC. The rearrangement links TRBV30 to TRBJ2-7; 12 nucleotides match TRBD2. J gave up 7 bases and V 3 bases, and 13 bases lay outside the gene matches. CDR3 length: 16 residues. CDR1 is GTSNPN, CDR2 SVGIG, per germline (reference sequence).

This chain links TRBV24-1 with TRBJ1-4; 10 positions match TRBD1. Germline CDR1 and CDR2: KGHDR and SFDVKD. This CDR3 spans 12 amino acids. The V segment lost 7 bases and the J segment 10 bases; nucleotides outside the gene matches: 2. CDR3 sequence: CATRDRGGKLFF. The CDR3 nucleotides read TGTGCCACCAGGGACAGGGGGGGAAAACTGTTTTTT.

The chain links TRBV7-9 to TRBJ2-2; D gene uncertain. Between the trimmed V and J ends, which lost 4 bases and 0 bases, there was a span of 6 bases. This CDR3 has 14 residues. Per the germline V gene, CDR1 is SEHNR and CDR2 is FQNEAQ (reference sequence). CDR3 nucleotide sequence: TGTGCCAGCAGCTACCGGGCGAACACCGGGGAGCTGTTTTTT. It encodes CASSYRANTGELFF. Filled out from reference TRBV7-9 and TRBJ2-2, the complete variable domain reads DTGVSQNPRHKITKRGQNVTFRCDPISEHNRLYWYRQTLGQGPEFLTYFQNEAQLEKSRLLSDRFSAERPKGSFSTLEIQRTEQGDSAMYLCASSYRANTGELFFGEGSRLTVL.

This chain uses TRBV20-1 with TRBJ2-1; 8 bases line up with TRBD1. This CDR3 spans 17 amino acids. J was trimmed by 1 base and V by 3 bases; bases with no gene match: 11. CDR1 DFQATT and CDR2 SNEGSKA come from the germline V gene (reference sequence). In DNA, the CDR3 is TGCAGTGCTAGTGGGGTTGTGGGGACAGGATCCTACAATGAGCAGTTCTTC. Protein product: CSASGVVGTGSYNEQFF.

The J gene is TRBJ2-7, the V gene TRBV11-1; D gene uncertain. Germline V gives CDR1 SGHAT, CDR2 FQDESV (reference sequence). The V gene lost 1 base and the J gene lost 0 bases, with 7 bases spanning the gap. The CDR3 has 14 residues. The CDR3 here is CASSLGSSSYEQYF. Here the CDR3 DNA reads TGTGCCAGCAGCTTAGGTTCCAGCTCCTACGAGCAGTACTTC. The full variable domain, with the rest looked up from reference TRBV11-1 and TRBJ2-7, is EAEVAQSPRYKITEKSQAVAFWCDPISGHATLYWYRQILGQGPELLVQFQDESVVDDSQLPKDRFSAERLKGVDSTLKIQPAELGDSAMYLCASSLGSSSYEQYFGPGTRLTVT.

The V and J genes are TRBV5-1 and TRBJ1-2; 8 bases are shared with TRBD1. This CDR3 has 16 amino acids. V shed 3 bases, J shed 6 bases, and the junction held 13 bases outside the gene matches. The germline CDR1 and CDR2 sequences are SGHRS and YFSETQ. The CDR3 loop is CASSSSWTGSSDGYTF. In DNA form, the CDR3 reads TGCGCCAGCAGCTCCTCCTGGACAGGGAGTTCGGATGGCTACACCTTC.

The chain employs TRBV2 and TRBJ2-3; D is undetermined. This CDR3 contains 11 residues. Looked up from germline, CDR1 is SNHLY and CDR2 is FYNNEI. V lost 7 bases, J lost 5 bases, and 7 bases lay in between. The CDR3 is CASMREDTQYF. In nucleotides, the CDR3 is TGTGCCAGCATGCGAGAAGATACGCAGTATTTT. Full variable domain (rest looked up from reference TRBV2 and TRBJ2-3): EPEVTQTPSHQVTQMGQEVILRCVPISNHLYFYWYRQILGQKVEFLVSFYNNEISEKSEIFDDQFSVERPDGSNFTLKIRSTKLEDSAMYFCASMREDTQYFGPGTRLTVL.

V is TRBV28 and J is TRBJ1-3; no reliable D call. With 2 bases removed from V and 1 base from J, the gap between germline ends came to 9 bases. The CDR3 runs to 15 residues. CDR1 and CDR2 from the germline V gene are MDHEN and SYDVKM. The DNA of the CDR3 is TGTGCCAGCAGTTTAACAGATGGGTCTGGAAACACCATATATTTT. This sequence encodes CASSLTDGSGNTIYF. The entire variable domain, with the rest obtained from reference TRBV28 and TRBJ1-3, is as follows: DVKVTQSSRYLVKRTGEKVFLECVQDMDHENMFWYRQDPGLGLRLIYFSYDVKMKEKGDIPEGYSVSREKKERFSLILESASTNQTSMYLCASSLTDGSGNTIYFGEGSWLTVV.

CDR3 DNA: TGTGCCAGCAGCCCGGTAGGGGGCGGGGTTTACAATGAGCAGTTCTTC. This translates into CASSPVGGGVYNEQFF. The V call is TRBV3-1 (or the pseudogene TRBV3-2), the J call TRBJ2-1; TRBD1 might be the D (7 bases). This CDR3 is built from 16 residues. Trimming cost V 4 bases and J 4 bases, with 17 bases left between them. In germline, CDR1 is LGHDT, CDR2 YNNKEL (reference sequence).

The V and J genes are TRBV5-6 and TRBJ1-2; 8 bases agree with TRBD1. V trimming: 2 bases; J trimming: 2 bases; junction bases outside the gene matches: 5. The germline V gene encodes CDR1 SGHDT and CDR2 YYEEEE. CDR3 length equals 15 residues. CDR3 protein: CASSLVTGANYGYTF. The CDR3 bases are TGTGCCAGCAGCTTAGTGACAGGGGCAAACTATGGCTACACCTTC.

In the case of this clone: Compared with germline, one end of the junction differs, possibly owing to a read error. The chain combines TRBV29-1 with TRBJ1-1; D is unclear. Germline V gives CDR1 SQVTM, CDR2 ANQGSEA. There are 12 residues in the CDR3. The CDR3 DNA sequence: TGCAGCGTTGAAGATCTGTGGACTGGAGCTTTCTTT. Amino acid sequence: CSVEDLWTGAFF.

The rearrangement links TRBV7-2 to TRBJ2-2; 11 nucleotides align to TRBD2. The germline V gene encodes CDR1 SGHTA and CDR2 FQGNSA. There are 15 residues in the CDR3. J was trimmed by 6 bases and V by 3 bases; bases with no gene match: 3. As DNA, the CDR3 is TGTGCCAGCAGCTTTATACTAGCGGGAGCCGGGGAGCTGTTTTTT. This codes for CASSFILAGAGELFF.

The gene calls are TRBV2 and TRBJ1-6; D might be TRBD1 (5 bases). The CDR3 covers 14 residues. Germline loops: CDR1 SNHLY, CDR2 FYNNEI. The germline V and J ends were trimmed by 6 bases and 2 bases, with 8 bases remaining between them. The CDR3 protein is CASSRVAYNSPLHF. CDR3 nucleotides: TGTGCCAGCAGCAGGGTTGCCTATAATTCACCCCTCCACTTT.

J is TRBJ1-5 and V is TRBV5-1, with 8 bases that match TRBD1. Germline CDR1 reads SGHRS; CDR2 reads YFSETQ. V trimming: 5 bases; J trimming: 6 bases; junction bases outside the gene matches: 4. There are 13 residues in the CDR3. This chain's CDR3 is CASRDREGQPQHF. The CDR3 DNA follows: TGCGCCAGCAGGGACAGGGAGGGTCAGCCCCAGCATTTT.

V gene TRBV7-2 combines with J gene TRBJ1-6; unclear D gene. Germline CDR1 and CDR2: SGHTA and FQGNSA. This CDR3 is built from 17 residues. Trimming removed 0 bases at V and 0 bases at J, with 9 bases between. The CDR3: CASSLATKSSYNSPLHF. The CDR3 DNA is TGTGCCAGCAGCTTAGCCACGAAAAGCTCCTATAATTCACCCCTCCACTTT.

This sequence joins TRBV19 and TRBJ1-3; D unresolved. This CDR3 contains 13 residues. The germline V gene encodes CDR1 LNHDA and CDR2 SQIVND (reference sequence). Trimming took 8 bases from V and 0 from J, leaving 8 bases between them. The CDR3 DNA sequence: TGTGCCAGTCGGGAGGTCTCTGGAAACACCATATATTTT. This translates into CASREVSGNTIYF.

The J gene is TRBJ2-1, the V gene TRBV9; D is unclear. The CDR3 sequence is 15 residues long. CDR1 SGDLS and CDR2 YYNGEE come from the germline V gene. V was trimmed by 4 bases and J by 8 bases, leaving 19 bases between them. The CDR3 DNA sequence: TGTGCCAGCAGCCCTACCAGTTCCGTTTTAGATGAGCAGTTCTTC. This codes for CASSPTSSVLDEQFF.

The CDR3 loop is CASSLGTGTLNTEAFF. The CDR3 DNA reads as TGTGCCAGCAGTTTAGGGACCGGCACGTTGAACACTGAAGCTTTCTTT. The chain uses TRBV27 and TRBJ1-1; tentative D call: TRBD1 (5 bases). Germline loops: CDR1 MNHEY, CDR2 SMNVEV (reference sequence). Trimming pared 2 bases from V and 0 bases from J, leaving 13 bases between. The CDR3 consists of 16 residues.

The chain is built from TRBV28 and TRBJ1-2, with 10 bases lining up with TRBD1. The ends lost 6 bases at V and 5 bases at J; junction bases unmatched: 12. The V gene's germline CDR1 is MDHEN and CDR2 SYDVKM. CDR3 length: 16 residues. CDR3 bases: TGTGCCAGCAGGGGAACTTCGGGACAGGGGATTTATGGCTACACCTTC. Its translation: CASRGTSGQGIYGYTF.

The rearrangement links TRBV29-1 to TRBJ1-2; TRBD1 agrees at 11 bases. The germline V gene encodes CDR1 SQVTM and CDR2 ANQGSEA. V lost 6 bases to trimming and J lost 7 bases; unmatched junction nucleotides: 10. The CDR3 runs 14 residues. Here the CDR3 reads CSVGEPGQGGGYTF. In DNA form, the CDR3 reads TGCAGCGTAGGGGAACCGGGACAGGGGGGTGGCTACACCTTC.